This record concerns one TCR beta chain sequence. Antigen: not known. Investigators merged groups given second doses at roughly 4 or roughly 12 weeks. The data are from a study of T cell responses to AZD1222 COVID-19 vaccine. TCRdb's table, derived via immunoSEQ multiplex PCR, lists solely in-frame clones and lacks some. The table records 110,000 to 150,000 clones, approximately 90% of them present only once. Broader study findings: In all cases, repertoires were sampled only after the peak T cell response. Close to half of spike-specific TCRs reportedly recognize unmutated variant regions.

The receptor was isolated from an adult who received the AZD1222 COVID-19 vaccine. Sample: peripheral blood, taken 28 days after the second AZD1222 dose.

CDR3 region: CASSTRTGGTEAFF. In DNA, the CDR3 is TGTGCCAGCAGCACCCGCACAGGGGGCACTGAAGCTTTCTTT. This chain uses TRBV27 with TRBJ1-1; 8 bases agree with TRBD1. The V segment lost 6 bases and the J segment 4 bases; nucleotides outside the gene matches: 7. Germline CDR1 reads MNHEY; CDR2 reads SMNVEV (reference sequence). The length of the CDR3 is 14 residues.